Described below is a single TCR beta chain sequence and its context. The junction had 5 bases not matched to a gene; V was cut back by 6 bases and J by 8 bases. This CDR3 is built from 14 residues. Germline V gene lookup returns CDR1 KGHDR and CDR2 SFDVKD. Original methodology: Amplification from reference gene primers served as the basis for estimated nucleated cell counts. Clones were read by immunoSEQ multiplex PCR, and TCRdb kept only the in-frame ones, dropping some. V and J calls and clone size are given by that table; D and trimming were obtained from the DNA. The sample consists of hundreds of thousands of clones, more than 65% of them appearing once. The source of the sample is a study of blood T cell repertoires in COVID-19.

The source is a woman aged 80 or over with acute or convalescent COVID-19. V usage is TRBV24-1 and J usage is TRBJ2-1; 11 bases fit TRBD1. Sequencing was carried out using peripheral blood. In nucleotides, the CDR3 is TGTGCCACCAGTAAGGGACAGGGGGTCCATGAGCAGTTCTTC. It encodes CATSKGQGVHEQFF.